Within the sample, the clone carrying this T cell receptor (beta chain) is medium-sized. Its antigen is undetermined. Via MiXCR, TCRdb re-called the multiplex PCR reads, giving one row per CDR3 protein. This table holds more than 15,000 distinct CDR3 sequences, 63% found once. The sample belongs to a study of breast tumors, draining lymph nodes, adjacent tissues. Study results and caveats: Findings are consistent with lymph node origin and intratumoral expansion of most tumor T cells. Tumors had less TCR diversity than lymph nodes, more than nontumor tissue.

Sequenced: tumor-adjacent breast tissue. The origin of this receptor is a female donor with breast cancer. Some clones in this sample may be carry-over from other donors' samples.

The CDR3 sequence: CSAREEGLGSQHF. Written as DNA, the CDR3 is TGCAGTGCTAGAGAAGAGGGGCTGGGGTCCCAGCATTTT. The V gene is TRBV20-1, the J gene TRBJ1-5, with a possible D match to TRBD1 (5 bases). The V and J ends lost 0 bases and 11 bases respectively, with 14 bases between them. CDR1 and CDR2 from the germline V gene are DFQATT and SNEGSKA (reference sequence). The length of the CDR3 is 13 residues.